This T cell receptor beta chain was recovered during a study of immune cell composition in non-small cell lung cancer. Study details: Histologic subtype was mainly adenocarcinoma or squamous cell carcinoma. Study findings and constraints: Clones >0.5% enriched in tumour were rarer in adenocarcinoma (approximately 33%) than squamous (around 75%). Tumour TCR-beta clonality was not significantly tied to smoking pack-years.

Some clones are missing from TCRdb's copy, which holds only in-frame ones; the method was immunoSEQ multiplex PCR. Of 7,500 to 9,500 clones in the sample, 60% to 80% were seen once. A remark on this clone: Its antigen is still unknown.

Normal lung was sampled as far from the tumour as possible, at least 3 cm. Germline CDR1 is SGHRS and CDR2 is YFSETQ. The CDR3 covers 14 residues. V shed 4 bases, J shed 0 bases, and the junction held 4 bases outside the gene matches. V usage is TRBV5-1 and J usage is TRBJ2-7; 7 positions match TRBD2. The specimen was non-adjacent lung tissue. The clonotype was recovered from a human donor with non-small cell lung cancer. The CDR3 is CASSELANSYEQYF. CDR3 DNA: TGCGCCAGCAGCGAACTAGCGAACTCCTACGAGCAGTACTTC.